The T cell receptor beta chain described here comes from a study of cytomegalovirus exposure and HLA in healthy donors. Looking at the study overall: Approximately 190 million T cells yielded some 100 million unique TCR beta sequences, as an earlier analysis found.

The primer mix had 60 Vbeta and 13 Jbeta primers. Data came from immunoSEQ multiplex PCR; TCRdb stores just in-frame clones and leaves some out. The profile shows around 220,000 clones, about three quarters of them singletons. The TCR sequence derives from a man in his forties or fifties in good health and CMV-seronegative. What was sequenced was PBMCs.

This CDR3 reads CASLTPPAGKGGYTF. The CDR3 DNA follows: TGTGCCAGCCTAACACCACCGGCAGGGAAGGGCGGCTACACCTTC. The V gene is TRBV6-1, the J gene TRBJ1-2; D is possibly TRBD1 (5 bases). The CDR3 totals 15 residues. Looked up from germline, CDR1 is MNHNS and CDR2 is SASEGT. The germline V and J ends were trimmed by 8 bases and 8 bases, with 24 bases remaining between them.